A single sample is the source of the 17 T cell receptor beta chains below, sequenced in a study of T cell clonality in common variable immunodeficiency. TCRdb's table, derived via immunoSEQ multiplex PCR, lists solely in-frame clones and lacks some. Singletons are absent from the sample, which has 51,000 or so clones. The sequenced sample consisted of peripheral blood mononuclear cells. These receptors came from a person aged 18 to 70 in good health.

This clone was seen at least ten times. Sequencing ends 3 residues short of the CDR3 end; the germline J gene provides the rest. The chain carries TRBV11-2 and TRBJ2-3, with TRBD1 matching over 10 bases. Germline CDR1 and CDR2: SGHAT and FQNNGV. J was trimmed by 3 bases and V by 7 bases; bases with no gene match: 7. This CDR3 region has 15 residues. The covered CDR3 bases are TGTGCCAGCAATAAAAGACAGGGGGCAACAGATACG. Translating gives CASNKRQGATDT. The CDR3 in its entirety is CASNKRQGATDTQYF.

The table lists this clone with many counts. The read terminates 3 residues ahead of where the CDR3 ends, so the germline J gene completes it. The chain has TRBV5-4 and TRBJ2-7; 8 positions match TRBD1. Trimming removed 3 bases from V and 5 bases from J; junction bases left unmatched: 7. The germline V gene encodes CDR1 SGHNT and CDR2 YYREEE (reference sequence). The CDR3 has 14 amino acids. The CDR3 bases that were read are TGTGCCAGCAGCTACGACAGGGGATCAGACGAG. Translated: CASSYDRGSDE. The full CDR3 is CASSYDRGSDEQYF.

This clone occurred many times. The CDR3 end lies 3 residues beyond the end of the read and is filled in from the germline J gene. The chain recombines TRBV20-1 with TRBJ1-1, with 7 bases lining up with TRBD1. The CDR3 length is 15 residues. Germline V gene lookup returns CDR1 DFQATT and CDR2 SNEGSKA (reference sequence). Unmatched junction bases numbered 5, after V lost 1 base and J lost 0 bases. The CDR3 reads CSARGQGWLNTEAFF. CDR3 DNA, as far as it was read: TGCAGTGCTAGAGGACAGGGTTGGTTGAACACTGAA.

This clone was seen a handful of times. This may stem from a read error, because a much larger clone lies one nucleotide away. The read terminates 3 residues before the CDR3 end, so the remaining end is supplied by the germline J gene. The same CDR3 arises from other DNA sequences in this sample as well. The chain couples TRBV30 to TRBJ2-3, with D tentatively TRBD1 (5 bases). The germline CDR1 and CDR2 sequences are GTSNPN and SVGIG (reference sequence). The CDR3 sequence is 17 residues long. The germline V and J ends were trimmed by 4 bases and 0 bases, with 20 bases remaining between them. CDR3 DNA, as far as it was read: TGTGCCTGGATATCAAGGGTTTCAGGGCGCAGCACAGATACG. It encodes CAWISRVSGRSTDT. The entire CDR3 protein is CAWISRVSGRSTDTQYF. The entire variable domain, with the rest obtained from reference TRBV30 and TRBJ2-3, is as follows: SQTIHQWPATLVQPVGSPLSLECTVEGTSNPNLYWYRQAAGRGLQLLFYSVGIGQISSEVPQNLSASRPQDRQFILSSKKLLLSDSGFYLCAWISRVSGRSTDTQYFGPGTRLTVL.

Only a few counts were recorded for this clone. Sequencing ends 3 residues short of the CDR3 end; the germline J gene provides the rest. This rearrangement joins TRBV6-1 to TRBJ1-2; no clear D. This CDR3 comprises 15 residues. Germline V gene data show CDR1 as MNHNS and CDR2 as SASEGT. The part of the CDR3 DNA that was read is TGTGCCAGCAGTGCTGAGGCGGGAGGGCCCACGCAC. Amino acid sequence: CASSAEAGGPTH. The complete CDR3 protein is CASSAEAGGPTHYTF.

In this sample, this clone turned up many times. The CDR3 end falls 3 residues outside the read, so it is completed with the germline J gene. This rearrangement joins TRBV2 to TRBJ2-3; TRBD1 matches at 8 bases. V dropped 5 bases and J dropped 2; count of bases not matched to a gene: 6. The germline gives CDR1 SNHLY, CDR2 FYNNEI. CDR3 length equals 15 residues. Here the CDR3 reads CASSLTGGLTDTQYF. The sequenced part of the CDR3 DNA is TGTGCCAGCAGTCTCACAGGGGGTCTCACAGATACG.

This clone was found many times. CDR3 DNA (partial): TGTGCCAGCAGCTTAGGAGGGGGCAATCAGCCC. Amino acid sequence: CASSLGGGNQP. The entire CDR3 reads CASSLGGGNQPQHF. The chain couples TRBV7-2 to TRBJ1-5, with D tentatively TRBD1 (5 bases). The CDR3 extends 3 residues past the end of the read, so its final part is completed from the germline J gene. The germline V gene encodes CDR1 SGHTA and CDR2 FQGNSA. The CDR3 has 14 residues. V was shortened by 1 base and J by 2 bases, with 6 bases between the two germline ends.

In regard to this clone: The read stops 3 residues short of the end of the CDR3; the missing end is completed from the germline J gene. V is TRBV18 and J is TRBJ2-2; D possibly uses TRBD1 or TRBD2 (5 bases each). This CDR3 contains 15 residues. The germline V gene encodes CDR1 KGHSH and CDR2 LQKENI. The sequenced part of the CDR3 DNA is TGTGCCAGCTCCGCGCGAGGGGCAACTAATGAAAAG. It encodes CASSARGATNEK. The whole CDR3 sequence is CASSARGATNEKLFF.

This clone was observed at least ten times. Coverage ceases 3 residues before the CDR3 finishes, and the germline J gene fills in the end. The chain is built from TRBV7-3 and TRBJ2-2; 7 bases map to TRBD1. With 3 bases clipped from V and 1 base from J, the junction kept 5 bases outside the gene matches. CDR3 length equals 16 residues. CDR1 is SGHTA and CDR2 is FQGTGA in the germline V gene. The CDR3 sequence is CASSFRDSLNTGELFF. The CDR3 DNA, read in part, is TGTGCCAGCAGCTTCAGGGACAGCTTGAACACCGGGGAG. Together with reference TRBV7-3 and TRBJ2-2, the CDR3 gives the full variable domain: GAGVSQTPSNKVTEKGKYVELRCDPISGHTALYWYRQSLGQGPEFLIYFQGTGAADDSGLPNDRFFAVRPEGSVSTLKIQRTERGDSAVYLCASSFRDSLNTGELFFGEGSRLTVL.

This clone was seen at least ten times. The read ends 3 residues early relative to the CDR3; the germline J gene fills the gap. The chain uses TRBV5-1 and TRBJ1-2; possibly TRBD1 for D (6 bases). This CDR3 is built from 17 residues. Trimming pared 4 bases from V and 3 bases from J, leaving 22 bases between. The germline CDR1 and CDR2 sequences are SGHRS and YFSETQ. The CDR3 sequence is CASSPGGGLVGDYGYTF. The part of the CDR3 DNA that was read is TGCGCCAGCAGCCCGGGCGGGGGGCTCGTCGGCGACTATGGC.

This clone was seen ten or more times. The CDR3 end falls 3 residues outside the read, so it is completed with the germline J gene. The chain employs TRBV7-8 and TRBJ1-5; D possibly corresponds to TRBD1 (5 bases). The germline CDR1 and CDR2 sequences are SGHVS and FQNEAQ. V lost 5 bases and J 2 bases, leaving 22 bases between the germline ends. The CDR3 sequence is 18 residues long. The sequenced part of the CDR3 DNA is TGTGCCAGCAGCCCTAGGGGAGGGATGGAATTTGGCAATCAGCCC. It specifies CASSPRGGMEFGNQP. The full CDR3 sequence reads CASSPRGGMEFGNQPQHF. Looking up the rest from reference TRBV7-8 and TRBJ1-5 gives the full variable domain: GAGVSQSPRYKVAKRGQDVALRCDPISGHVSLFWYQQALGQGPEFLTYFQNEAQLDKSGLPSDRFFAERPEGSVSTLKIQRTQQEDSAVYLCASSPRGGMEFGNQPQHFGDGTRLSIL.

This clone was picked up many times. The missing CDR3 end, 3 residues past where the read stops, is filled in from the germline J gene. The V call is TRBV4-2, the J call TRBJ2-7, with a tentative D call TRBD1 (6 bases). The V gene lost 1 base and the J gene lost 5 bases, with 12 bases spanning the gap. The CDR3 consists of 14 residues. Germline CDR1 is LGHNA and CDR2 is YNFKEQ. The CDR3 DNA, read in part, is TGTGCCAGCAGCCAAGTAGGGGGAGTTGACGAG. Encoded protein: CASSQVGGVDE. The whole CDR3 sequence reads CASSQVGGVDEQYF.

There are many counts of this clone. The CDR3 end falls 3 residues outside the read, so it is completed with the germline J gene. The V and J genes are TRBV7-9 and TRBJ2-5; maybe TRBD1 (5 bases). CDR1 and CDR2 from the germline V gene are SEHNR and FQNEAQ (reference sequence). Trimming removed 5 bases at V and 1 base at J, with 8 bases between. The CDR3 covers 13 residues. This chain's CDR3 is CASSRQPQETQYF. Incomplete CDR3 DNA: TGTGCCAGCAGCCGACAGCCCCAAGAGACC.

This clone came up many times. The sequenced fragment ends 3 residues before the CDR3 boundary, so the rest is inferred from the germline J gene. This rearrangement joins TRBV7-9 to TRBJ2-7; a weak D match, TRBD1 (6 bases). This CDR3 spans 15 amino acids. Germline assignment: CDR1 SEHNR and CDR2 FQNEAQ (reference sequence). V lost 1 base and J 3 bases, leaving 13 bases between the germline ends. The covered CDR3 bases are TGTGCCAGCAGCTTAGGGAACAGGGTAGACTACGAG. Its protein is CASSLGNRVDYE. In full, the CDR3 is CASSLGNRVDYEQYF.

There are a few counts of this clone. The germline gene is not matched at one end of the junction; a read error may be the cause. Read coverage stops 3 residues before the CDR3 terminus; the germline J gene supplies the remainder. J is TRBJ1-3 and V is TRBV30; no clear D gene. The CDR3 spans 10 residues. Germline lookup yields CDR1 GTSNPN and CDR2 SVGIG (reference sequence). The DNA read from the CDR3 is TGTGCCTGGAGTGTAAACACA. This sequence encodes CAWSVNT. The whole CDR3 protein reads CAWSVNTIYF.

This clone was seen ten or more times. The read terminates 3 residues ahead of where the CDR3 ends, so the germline J gene completes it. The rearrangement joins TRBV5-4 to TRBJ1-2; D possibly corresponds to TRBD1 (5 bases). V was clipped by 3 bases and J by 1 base, with 10 bases between them. The CDR3 spans 14 residues. Germline V lookup: CDR1 SGHNT, CDR2 YYREEE (reference sequence). The CDR3 here is CASSYSQVNYGYTF. CDR3 DNA (partial): TGTGCCAGCAGCTATTCACAGGTTAACTATGGC.

This clone came up a few times. The read ends 3 residues shy of where the CDR3 ends; the end is completed using the germline J gene. V and J are TRBV5-1 and TRBJ2-2; D gene unclear. Germline V gene sequence: CDR1 SGHRS, CDR2 YFSETQ. The V end lost 5 bases, the J end lost 3 bases, and 5 bases lay between the germline ends. This CDR3 has 12 residues. The CDR3 DNA, read in part, is TGCGCCAGCAGATATGACACCGGGGAG. Amino acid sequence: CASRYDTGE. The CDR3 in its entirety is CASRYDTGELFF.